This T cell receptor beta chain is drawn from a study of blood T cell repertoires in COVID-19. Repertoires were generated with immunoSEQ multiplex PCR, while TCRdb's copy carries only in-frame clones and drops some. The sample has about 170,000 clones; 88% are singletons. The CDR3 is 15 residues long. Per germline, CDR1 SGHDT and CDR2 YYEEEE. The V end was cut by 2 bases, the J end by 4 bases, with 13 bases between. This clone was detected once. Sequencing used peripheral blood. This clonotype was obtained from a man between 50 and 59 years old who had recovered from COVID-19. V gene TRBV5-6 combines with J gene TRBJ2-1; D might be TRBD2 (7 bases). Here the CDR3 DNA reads TGTGCCAGCAGCTTTCGGGGGGCCATGTACAATGAGCAGTTCTTC. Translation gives CASSFRGAMYNEQFF.